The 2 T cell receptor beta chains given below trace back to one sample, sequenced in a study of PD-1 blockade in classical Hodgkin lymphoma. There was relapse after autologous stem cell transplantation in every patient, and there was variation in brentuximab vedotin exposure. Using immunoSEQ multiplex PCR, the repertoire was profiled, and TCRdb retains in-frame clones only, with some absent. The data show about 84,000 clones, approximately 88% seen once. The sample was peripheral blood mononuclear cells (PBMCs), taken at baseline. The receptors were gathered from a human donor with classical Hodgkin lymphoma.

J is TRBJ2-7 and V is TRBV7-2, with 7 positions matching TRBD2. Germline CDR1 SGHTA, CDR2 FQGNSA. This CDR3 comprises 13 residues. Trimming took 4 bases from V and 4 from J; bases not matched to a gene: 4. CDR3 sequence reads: CASSSSGQYEQYF. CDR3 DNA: TGTGCCAGCAGCTCTAGCGGTCAATACGAGCAGTACTTC.

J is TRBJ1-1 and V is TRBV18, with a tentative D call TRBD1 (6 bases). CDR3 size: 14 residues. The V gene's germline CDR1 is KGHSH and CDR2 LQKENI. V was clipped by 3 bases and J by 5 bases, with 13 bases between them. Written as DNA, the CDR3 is TGTGCCAGCTCACCCACAGGGATGGGAACTGAAGCTTTCTTT. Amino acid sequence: CASSPTGMGTEAFF.